The 27 T cell receptor beta chains listed next were all sequenced from one sample in a study of regulatory T cells in long-lasting Graves disease. In building TCR beta libraries, iRepertoire HTBI primers were used together with Arm-PCR of CDR3 regions. TCRdb redid the calling of the multiplex PCR reads with MiXCR, one entry per CDR3 protein. This sample has hundreds of thousands of distinct CDR3 sequences; roughly 14% occur once, and the top ten carry 10%. Specified time point: newly diagnosed GD, antithyroid drugs for less than 3 months. The authors made the TCR library using RNA they extracted from PBMCs. This sample also appeared in a second study, on T cells in Graves' hyperthyroidism and ophthalmopathy.

The specimen comprised peripheral blood mononuclear cells (PBMCs), sampled at new diagnosis, from a patient treated with antithyroid drugs. Receptor source: a young man with Graves disease.

This clonotype was recorded a few times. The conserved phenylalanine or tryptophan is not found at the CDR3 terminus, so this likely reflects a read error. The chain is built from TRBV12-3 or TRBV12-4 and TRBJ2-2, with D possibly being TRBD2 (6 bases). V lost 4 bases to trimming and J lost 2 bases, with 11 bases between them. The CDR3 contains 15 residues. The chain's CDR3 is CASSWGTPNTGELFL. The DNA of the CDR3 is TGTGCCAGCAGTTGGGGGACTCCCAACACCGGGGAGCTGTTTCTT.

The J gene is TRBJ2-7, the V gene TRBV9; D remains unclear. CDR1 SGDLS and CDR2 YYNGEE come from the germline V gene. Trimming stripped 0 bases from V and 2 bases from J, with 12 bases between. This CDR3 is built from 15 residues. The CDR3 sequence: CASSVDVGSAYEQYF. CDR3 DNA sequence: TGTGCCAGCAGCGTAGATGTGGGTTCGGCCTACGAGCAGTACTTC.

The sample holds many counts of this clonotype. V and J are TRBV2 and TRBJ1-5; 8 nucleotides align to TRBD1. Germline trimming cut 6 bases from V and 6 bases from J; bases unmatched to any gene: 13. In germline, CDR1 is SNHLY, CDR2 FYNNEI. The CDR3 is made up of 16 amino acids. The CDR3 DNA sequence: TGTGCCAGCAGAGTCCAGGGGGCGAGTCAGGGTCAGCCCCAGCATTTT. It specifies CASRVQGASQGQPQHF.

This clonotype was seen at least ten times. The chain combines TRBV18 with TRBJ2-7, with 11 bases that match TRBD2. V lost 3 bases and J lost 2; bases outside the gene matches: 6. Germline V gives CDR1 KGHSH, CDR2 LQKENI. This CDR3 has 16 residues. The CDR3 spells CASSPPLAGGPYEQYF. The DNA of the CDR3 is TGTGCCAGCTCACCTCCGCTAGCGGGAGGCCCCTACGAGCAGTACTTC.

This chain uses TRBV10-3 with TRBJ2-1; the match to TRBD2 covers 11 bases. This CDR3 region has 13 residues. The trim removed 7 bases at V and 15 bases at J, leaving 11 bases unmatched. Germline CDR1 is ENHRY and CDR2 is SYGVKD. CDR3 region: CAIKALAGAVGFF. Written as DNA, the CDR3 is TGTGCCATCAAGGCACTAGCGGGAGCTGTGGGGTTCTTC.

The chain combines TRBV18 with TRBJ2-3; D is perhaps TRBD2 (6 bases). This CDR3 has 16 amino acids. V gave up 5 bases and J gave up 2 bases, with 17 bases separating them. The germline gives CDR1 KGHSH, CDR2 LQKENI. The CDR3 bases are TGTGCCAGCTCAGCTTCTCTAGCGCTCTACACAGATACGCAGTATTTT. Its translation is CASSASLALYTDTQYF.

The V call is TRBV4-1, the J call TRBJ2-7; TRBD2 agrees at 10 bases. This CDR3 contains 15 residues. V lost 4 bases and J lost 4; bases outside the gene matches: 7. The germline V gene has CDR1 MGHRA and CDR2 YSYEKL. CDR3 loop: CASSRGASGSYEQYF. The DNA for the CDR3 is TGCGCCAGCAGCCGAGGGGCTAGCGGGAGTTACGAGCAGTACTTC.

At least ten counts were recorded for this clonotype. J is TRBJ2-5 and V is TRBV6-5; a weak D match, TRBD1 (5 bases). The CDR3 contains 18 residues. Germline V gene data show CDR1 as MNHEY and CDR2 as SVGAGI. The V end lost 2 bases, the J end lost 4 bases, and 23 bases lay between the germline ends. CDR3 residues: CASSYGVETVGPGETQYF. CDR3 coding DNA: TGTGCCAGCAGTTACGGAGTCGAGACAGTAGGCCCGGGAGAGACCCAGTACTTC.

The sample holds many counts of this clonotype. This chain connects TRBV5-1 to TRBJ2-1; D may correspond to TRBD1 or TRBD2 (5 bases each). The ends were cut back, 0 bases at V and 6 bases at J, with 10 bases in the middle. The CDR3 runs to 14 residues. Germline CDR1 is SGHRS and CDR2 is YFSETQ. CDR3 DNA sequence: TGCGCCAGCAGCTTGGGGGGGATGCCCAATGAGCAGTTCTTC. It is translated as CASSLGGMPNEQFF.

This clonotype showed up just a few times. The V and J genes are TRBV20-1 and TRBJ2-1; TRBD2 matches 14 bases. Germline loops: CDR1 DFQATT, CDR2 SNEGSKA (reference sequence). V trimming: 0 bases; J trimming: 6 bases; junction bases outside the gene matches: 7. The CDR3 has 17 residues. CDR3 sequence reads: CSARETSGRAPTNEQFF. For the CDR3, the DNA is TGCAGTGCTAGAGAGACTAGCGGGAGGGCTCCCACCAATGAGCAGTTCTTC.

In this sample, this clonotype turned up many times. This chain connects TRBV20-1 to TRBJ2-7; 9 bases are shared with TRBD2. CDR1 is DFQATT, CDR2 SNEGSKA, per germline (reference sequence). The CDR3 spans 12 residues. The J segment lost 4 bases and the V segment lost 6 bases, leaving 4 bases of the junction unmatched. This chain's CDR3 is CSAEREEYEQYF. The CDR3, as DNA: TGCAGTGCGGAGCGGGAGGAATACGAGCAGTACTTC.

J is TRBJ2-7 and V is TRBV15, with 9 bases matching TRBD1. Trimming at V came to 1 base and at J to 0 bases, leaving 7 bases not matched to a gene. The CDR3 contains 17 residues. CDR1 LNHNV and CDR2 YYDKDF come from the germline V gene (reference sequence). The CDR3 reads CATSRGKRDRVSYEQYF. The CDR3 DNA reads TGTGCCACCAGCAGAGGGAAGAGGGACAGGGTCTCCTACGAGCAGTACTTC.

In this sample, this clonotype turned up many times. The chain uses TRBV6-9 and TRBJ1-1; D uncertain. The CDR3 loop spans 14 amino acids. V was cut by 3 bases and J by 8 bases, with 16 bases left in between. Germline V CDR1 and CDR2: MNHGY, SVAAGI. The chain's CDR3 is CASSYPVGTIEAFF. CDR3 bases: TGTGCCAGCAGTTACCCTGTTGGCACAATCGAAGCTTTCTTT.

V gene TRBV5-1 combines with J gene TRBJ1-2; 10 bases line up with TRBD1. V dropped 4 bases and J dropped 6; count of bases not matched to a gene: 6. There are 14 residues in the CDR3. Germline CDR1 reads SGHRS; CDR2 reads YFSETQ. The CDR3 reads CASSQDRGRDGYTF. CDR3 nucleotides: TGCGCCAGCAGCCAAGACAGGGGGCGAGATGGCTACACCTTC.

This clonotype was recorded many times. The CDR3 loop is CASSFGGKETQYF. The CDR3 bases are TGTGCCAGCAGTTTCGGGGGGAAGGAGACCCAGTACTTC. The V gene is TRBV12-3 or TRBV12-4, the J gene TRBJ2-5, with 7 bases fitting TRBD2. Trimming cost V 3 bases and J 5 bases; bases outside gene matches: 3. There are 13 residues in the CDR3.

Many counts were recorded for this clonotype. Here the CDR3 reads CAISEPGRAGGSNYEQYF. The CDR3 nucleotides are TGTGCCATCAGTGAGCCTGGGAGGGCAGGGGGCTCCAACTACGAGCAGTACTTC. The chain recombines TRBV10-3 with TRBJ2-7, with a weak D call TRBD1 (8 bases). V gave up 2 bases and J gave up 3 bases, with 23 bases separating them. The CDR3 is 18 residues long. CDR1 and CDR2 from the germline V gene are ENHRY and SYGVKD.

The chain recombines TRBV14 with TRBJ2-7, with D unclear. Trimming shortened V by 3 bases and J by 5 bases, and 5 bases separated the two germline ends. The CDR3 loop spans 11 amino acids. Germline-derived CDR1 and CDR2 are SGHDN and FVKESK. The CDR3 sequence: CASSQHHEQYF. CDR3 bases: TGTGCCAGCAGCCAGCACCACGAGCAGTACTTC.

This clonotype was counted ten times or more. The chain has TRBV7-9 and TRBJ1-6; unclear D gene. V was pared by 3 bases and J by 12 bases, with 9 bases between. Germline loops: CDR1 SEHNR, CDR2 FQNEAQ (reference sequence). This CDR3 region has 12 residues. CDR3 sequence: CASSFELGPLHF. DNA of the CDR3: TGTGCCAGCAGCTTTGAGTTGGGACCCCTCCACTTT. The whole variable domain, filled in from reference TRBV7-9 and TRBJ1-6, reads DTGVSQNPRHKITKRGQNVTFRCDPISEHNRLYWYRQTLGQGPEFLTYFQNEAQLEKSRLLSDRFSAERPKGSFSTLEIQRTEQGDSAMYLCASSFELGPLHFGNGTRLTVT.

This clonotype was recorded a few times. The rearrangement joins TRBV6-1 to TRBJ2-4; D call uncertain. Germline V gene lookup returns CDR1 MNHNS and CDR2 SASEGT. The CDR3 has 11 amino acids. V lost 5 bases, J lost 8 bases, and 7 bases lay in between. CDR3 protein: CASSPPHIQYF. Written as DNA, the CDR3 is TGTGCCAGCAGTCCTCCCCACATTCAGTACTTC.

This clonotype was counted at least ten times. The J gene is TRBJ1-3, the V gene TRBV27; TRBD1 agrees at 7 bases. The CDR3 spans 14 residues. The V segment lost 6 bases and the J segment 2 bases; nucleotides outside the gene matches: 4. The germline CDR1 and CDR2 sequences are MNHEY and SMNVEV (reference sequence). The CDR3 nucleotides are TGTGCCAGCAGAAAGACAGGGACTGGAAACACCATATATTTT. Translation: CASRKTGTGNTIYF.

This clonotype was seen many times. The chain recombines TRBV7-9 with TRBJ2-5, with TRBD1 identical over 7 bases. There are 17 residues in the CDR3. Per germline, CDR1 SEHNR and CDR2 FQNEAQ (reference sequence). Trimming removed 2 bases from V and 2 bases from J; junction bases left unmatched: 11. The CDR3 DNA sequence: TGTGCCAGCAGCTTACGGAGAACCCCGGGACAGCAAGAGACCCAGTACTTC. Translating it yields CASSLRRTPGQQETQYF.

This clonotype was picked up a small number of times. The V and J genes are TRBV20-1 and TRBJ2-1, with D unresolved. The CDR3 consists of 15 residues. The germline V gene encodes CDR1 DFQATT and CDR2 SNEGSKA (reference sequence). V lost 1 base and J 0 bases, leaving 10 bases between the germline ends. CDR3 amino acids: CSARAFGYSYNEQFF. In DNA, the CDR3 is TGCAGTGCTAGAGCGTTCGGCTACTCCTACAATGAGCAGTTCTTC.

This clonotype was detected ten times or more. The chain uses TRBV28 and TRBJ1-1, with no clear D. V gave up 5 bases and J gave up 2 bases, with 6 bases separating them. Per the germline V gene, CDR1 is MDHEN and CDR2 is SYDVKM. This CDR3 region has 12 residues. The CDR3 is CASSRRNTEAFF. CDR3 DNA sequence: TGTGCCAGCAGTAGGAGAAACACTGAAGCTTTCTTT.

This clonotype has a handful of counts. This chain joins TRBV9 and TRBJ2-2; D ambiguous. CDR3 length equals 13 residues. CDR1 and CDR2 from the germline V gene are SGDLS and YYNGEE. Trimming pared 5 bases from V and 7 bases from J, leaving 12 bases between. The chain's CDR3 is CASSYRTSGELFF. CDR3 in DNA: TGTGCCAGCAGTTACCGGACGAGCGGGGAGCTGTTTTTT.

This clonotype showed up many times. The V and J genes are TRBV11-2 and TRBJ2-2; 10 bases line up with TRBD2. This CDR3 has 17 amino acids. Looked up from germline, CDR1 is SGHAT and CDR2 is FQNNGV. J gave up 4 bases and V 5 bases, and 10 bases lay outside the gene matches. In nucleotides, the CDR3 is TGTGCCAGCAGCGACCCCGGGACTAGCGTACTCACCGGGGAGCTGTTTTTT. Translating it yields CASSDPGTSVLTGELFF.

The table lists this clonotype with many counts. The chain employs TRBV2 and TRBJ2-1; 15 positions agree with TRBD2. Trimming removed 8 bases from V and 7 bases from J; junction bases left unmatched: 6. Germline assignment: CDR1 SNHLY and CDR2 FYNNEI. The CDR3 has 15 amino acids. CDR3 region: CASVGLAGGMNEQFF. Written as DNA, the CDR3 is TGTGCCAGCGTAGGACTAGCGGGAGGGATGAATGAGCAGTTCTTC.

This clonotype has at least ten counts. CDR3 protein: CASSLELGDTQYF. The CDR3, as DNA: TGTGCCAGCAGCTTAGAGTTGGGGGATACGCAGTATTTT. The genes are TRBV7-8 and TRBJ2-3, with D uncertain. Germline assignment: CDR1 SGHVS and CDR2 FQNEAQ. This CDR3 has 13 amino acids. V was shortened by 1 base and J by 6 bases, with 8 bases between the two germline ends. The variable domain in full, completed from reference TRBV7-8 and TRBJ2-3, reads GAGVSQSPRYKVAKRGQDVALRCDPISGHVSLFWYQQALGQGPEFLTYFQNEAQLDKSGLPSDRFFAERPEGSVSTLKIQRTQQEDSAVYLCASSLELGDTQYFGPGTRLTVL.